What follows are 14 T cell receptor beta chains derived from one specimen sequenced in a study of blood T cell repertoires in COVID-19. Assay: immunoSEQ multiplex PCR; the TCRdb copy retains only in-frame clones and omits some. The table lists roughly 80,000 clones, about four fifths of them singletons. The specimen was peripheral blood. The receptor set was obtained from an older man with acute or convalescent COVID-19.

The chain joins TRBV5-4 to TRBJ1-2; 7 nucleotides align to TRBD1. CDR1 SGHNT and CDR2 YYREEE come from the germline V gene (reference sequence). This CDR3 is built from 14 residues. Trimming removed 4 bases from V and 9 bases from J; junction bases left unmatched: 12. DNA for the CDR3: TGTGCCAGCAGCCCCGGGACAGCCTTTAAGAGCTACACCTTC. Its protein product is CASSPGTAFKSYTF.

V usage is TRBV4-3 and J usage is TRBJ1-1; 7 bases are a match to TRBD1. CDR1 and CDR2 (germline): LGHNA, YSLEER. V dropped 0 bases and J dropped 4; count of bases not matched to a gene: 2. The CDR3 has 14 residues. Here the CDR3 DNA reads TGCGCCAGCAGCCAAGAAACAGGGGCCACTGAAGCTTTCTTT. It is translated as CASSQETGATEAFF.

The V and J genes are TRBV2 and TRBJ2-6; D perhaps matches TRBD1 (6 bases). The V end lost 6 bases, the J end lost 2 bases, and 20 bases lay between the germline ends. Germline CDR1 and CDR2: SNHLY and FYNNEI. The CDR3 contains 18 residues. CDR3 bases: TGTGCCAGCAGCCTGTCAAACAGGGTTCGAACTGGGGCCAACGTCCTGACTTTC. Encoded protein: CASSLSNRVRTGANVLTF.

The chain employs TRBV6-5 and TRBJ1-1; D ambiguous. V was cut by 0 bases and J by 1 base, with 9 bases left in between. The CDR3 sequence is 15 residues long. Germline V lookup: CDR1 MNHEY, CDR2 SVGAGI. The CDR3 spells CASSYSSSGNTEAFF. DNA of the CDR3: TGTGCCAGCAGTTACTCGAGCTCGGGGAACACTGAAGCTTTCTTT.

The CDR3 region is CASSPPGTVTSGANVLTF. The CDR3 nucleotides are TGTGCCAGCAGCCCCCCCGGGACAGTGACCTCTGGGGCCAACGTCCTGACTTTC. The chain employs TRBV7-9 and TRBJ2-6, with 7 bases lining up with TRBD1. This CDR3 has 18 residues. The germline V gene encodes CDR1 SEHNR and CDR2 FQNEAQ (reference sequence). Trimming at V came to 5 bases and at J to 0 bases, leaving 10 bases not matched to a gene.

A single count supports this clone. This CDR3 is CAWSTPGGKGTF. The CDR3 DNA reads TGTGCCTGGAGCACTCCAGGGGGCAAGGGCACCTTC. The chain carries TRBV30 and TRBJ1-2, with 8 bases that match TRBD1. The CDR3 extends over 12 amino acids. Per germline, CDR1 GTSNPN and CDR2 SVGIG (reference sequence). After removal of 3 bases from V and 13 bases from J, the junction contained 10 bases not matched to a gene.

This sequence joins TRBV28 and TRBJ1-3; D not resolved. CDR1 and CDR2 from the germline V gene are MDHEN and SYDVKM. V was clipped by 7 bases and J by 0 bases, with 4 bases between them. The CDR3 is 12 residues long. DNA for the CDR3: TGTGCCAGCATATCCTCTGGAAACACCATATATTTT. As protein: CASISSGNTIYF.

V gene TRBV2 combines with J gene TRBJ1-2; D gene unclear. This CDR3 spans 11 amino acids. In germline, CDR1 is SNHLY, CDR2 FYNNEI. Trimming left V 3 bases short and J 7 bases short, with 6 bases between. CDR3 amino acids: CASSEIVGYTF. The CDR3 nucleotides are TGTGCCAGCAGTGAGATAGTTGGCTACACCTTC.

This chain links TRBV19 with TRBJ1-2; 7 bases agree with TRBD1. The CDR3 length is 16 residues. In germline, CDR1 is LNHDA, CDR2 SQIVND (reference sequence). The V and J ends lost 4 bases and 0 bases, in that order; junction bases with no gene match: 8. CDR3 in amino acids: CASSKRTGATNYGYTF. CDR3 DNA sequence: TGTGCCAGTAGTAAGAGGACAGGAGCTACTAACTATGGCTACACCTTC.

This clone was seen more than once but under ten times. CDR3 bases: TGTGCCTGGAGGGGACAGTTGGACTATGGCTACACCTTC. Its protein is CAWRGQLDYGYTF. The V call is TRBV30, the J call TRBJ1-2; 7 nucleotides line up with TRBD1. Trimming removed 3 bases from V and 3 bases from J; junction bases left unmatched: 4. Looked up from germline, CDR1 is GTSNPN and CDR2 is SVGIG (reference sequence). The CDR3 has 13 amino acids.

Details on this clone: The junction departs from the called germline gene at one end, perhaps through a read error. The V and J genes are TRBV28 and TRBJ2-5, with 8 bases that match TRBD1. Germline loops: CDR1 MDHEN, CDR2 SYDVKM. The CDR3 spans 12 residues. DNA for the CDR3: TGTGCCGGCAGGGGGCAGGGAGAGACCCAGTACTTC. Protein: CAGRGQGETQYF.

This chain links TRBV6-5 with TRBJ1-5; tentative D call: TRBD1 (5 bases). Trimming stripped 5 bases from V and 5 bases from J, with 16 bases between. The germline V gene has CDR1 MNHEY and CDR2 SVGAGI. This CDR3 has 15 amino acids. The CDR3 region is CASSHHRDSDQPQHF. In DNA form, the CDR3 reads TGTGCCAGCAGTCACCACCGAGACAGTGATCAGCCCCAGCATTTT.

Only a few counts were recorded for this clone. The V and J genes are TRBV19 and TRBJ2-1; the match to TRBD1 covers 7 bases. The germline gives CDR1 LNHDA, CDR2 SQIVND (reference sequence). V was clipped by 6 bases and J by 6 bases; unmatched bases: 8. The CDR3 has 14 amino acids. The CDR3 spells CASSHRGGFNEQFF. In nucleotides, the CDR3 is TGTGCCAGTAGCCACAGGGGCGGTTTCAATGAGCAGTTCTTC. Based on the CDR3 plus reference TRBV19 and TRBJ2-1, the full variable domain is DGGITQSPKYLFRKEGQNVTLSCEQNLNHDAMYWYRQDPGQGLRLIYYSQIVNDFQKGDIAEGYSVSREKKESFPLTVTSAQKNPTAFYLCASSHRGGFNEQFFGPGTRLTVL.

This clone was detected once. This chain links TRBV18 with TRBJ2-1; the match to TRBD2 covers 13 bases. V shed 4 bases and J 4 bases; nucleotides not matched to a gene: 10. Germline-derived CDR1 and CDR2 are KGHSH and LQKENI. The length of the CDR3 is 18 residues. As DNA, the CDR3 is TGTGCCAGCTCACTTTACACTAGCGGGAGGGCCTTTTACAATGAGCAGTTCTTC. Translation gives CASSLYTSGRAFYNEQFF.